The T cell receptor (beta chain) described here comes from a study of T-cell reconstitution after alpha-beta-depleted transplantation in children. The length of the CDR3 is 13 residues. CDR1 is LGHDT, CDR2 YNNKEL, per germline (reference sequence). Trimming shortened V by 0 bases and J by 12 bases, and 11 bases separated the two germline ends. Preparation of the TCRbeta library was carried out with unique molecular identifiers. TCRdb redid the calling of the PCR reads with MiXCR, one entry per CDR3 protein. The sample gives about 440,000 distinct CDR3 sequences, over 40% of which show up once; approximately 30% is in the top ten. Study observations and caveats: When one year had passed after transplant, most T-cell counts and diversity came from newly produced T cells.

At least ten counts were recorded for this clonotype. Its antigen is undetermined. This chain joins TRBV3-1 and TRBJ2-2; D gene uncertain. This TCR came from a girl under 10 years old with aplastic anemia, due to receive a stem cell transplant. The sample consisted of PBMCs, taken before TCRalphabeta/CD19-depleted stem cell transplant. CDR3 sequence reads: CASSQDTLTKLFF. Here the CDR3 DNA reads TGTGCCAGCAGCCAAGATACTCTGACAAAGCTGTTTTTT.